These 10 T cell receptor beta chains were sequenced from one sample in a study of shared clonotypes between healthy human individuals. Only in-frame clones appear in the TCRdb table, and some are missing; sequencing was by immunoSEQ multiplex PCR. The data contain 900,000 to 1,200,000 clones, 70% to 80% of them seen just once; the ten biggest clones take up 0.6% to 0.75%. The sequencing input was memory CD4+ T cells from PBMCs. This sample's subset: CD45RA-negative fraction. These receptors came from a man aged 18 to 29 in good health. Some clones in this sample may be carry-over from other donors' samples.

V and J are TRBV10-3 and TRBJ2-7, with D perhaps TRBD2 (5 bases). Germline assignment: CDR1 ENHRY and CDR2 SYGVKD. V was cut by 2 bases and J by 12 bases, with 11 bases left in between. There are 11 residues in the CDR3. The DNA of the CDR3 is TGTGCCATCAGTGAGGAGGGAATGTTGTACTTC. This sequence encodes CAISEEGMLYF.

V and J are TRBV4-2 and TRBJ1-2; maybe TRBD1 (5 bases). Trimming pared 1 base from V and 7 bases from J, leaving 10 bases between. The germline CDR1 and CDR2 sequences are LGHNA and YNFKEQ. This CDR3 region has 13 residues. The DNA of the CDR3 is TGTGCCAGCAGCCAAGTGGGGCCGTCTGGCTACACCTTC. Amino acid sequence: CASSQVGPSGYTF.

Comments on this clone: The junction does not match germline at one end; this may be a read error. The J gene is TRBJ2-7, the V gene TRBV4-1; 8 bases align to TRBD1. This CDR3 region has 15 residues. Germline CDR1 and CDR2: MGHRA and YSYEKL. In DNA, the CDR3 is TGCGCCAGCAGACAAGCCGGGACAGGCGCCTACGAGCAGTACTTC. Translating gives CASRQAGTGAYEQYF.

Details on this clone: Just one base apart from a much larger clone, this may be a read error. The gene calls are TRBV7-2 and TRBJ2-3; 11 bases map to TRBD2. There are 18 residues in the CDR3. Losses at the gene ends were 5 bases for V and 3 bases for J; bases not matched to a gene: 13. Germline lookup yields CDR1 SGHTA and CDR2 FQGNSA. The CDR3 coding sequence is TGTGCCAGCAGCCGCCTGGATGGGCTAGCGGGAGGAACAGATACGCAGTATTTT. Its protein product is CASSRLDGLAGGTDTQYF.

Note on this clone: A much larger clone lies a single base off, so this may be a read error. The V gene is TRBV29-1, the J gene TRBJ2-3, with D uncertain. The CDR3 has 13 residues. The V end lost 0 bases, the J end lost 4 bases, and 8 bases lay between the germline ends. Germline loops: CDR1 SQVTM, CDR2 ANQGSEA. The CDR3 nucleotides read TGCAGCGTTGAAGATGAAGGGCCAGATACGCAGTATTTT. Its protein is CSVEDEGPDTQYF.

The rearrangement joins TRBV9 to TRBJ2-2; D gene ambiguous. Between the trimmed V and J ends, which lost 0 bases and 5 bases, there was a span of 11 bases. The CDR3 is 15 amino acids. The germline gives CDR1 SGDLS, CDR2 YYNGEE. The CDR3 is CASSVAEVSTGELFF. Written as DNA, the CDR3 is TGTGCCAGCAGCGTAGCTGAAGTGTCGACCGGGGAGCTGTTTTTT. The full variable domain, in which reference TRBV9 and TRBJ2-2 provide the parts outside the CDR3, is DSGVTQTPKHLITATGQRVTLRCSPRSGDLSVYWYQQSLDQGLQFLIQYYNGEERAKGNILERFSAQQFPDLHSELNLSSLELGDSALYFCASSVAEVSTGELFFGEGSRLTVL.

This clone was recorded only once. The rearrangement uses TRBV5-4 and TRBJ2-1; 7 bases line up with TRBD2. Germline V gene data show CDR1 as SGHNT and CDR2 as YYREEE (reference sequence). CDR3 length equals 14 residues. J gave up 7 bases and V 3 bases, and 7 bases lay outside the gene matches. CDR3 protein: CASSWGDGRNEQFF. CDR3 DNA: TGTGCCAGCAGCTGGGGGGACGGGAGGAATGAGCAGTTCTTC.

In its sample, this clone was seen once. The CDR3 sequence is CAITQQGPKPTGELFF. The CDR3, as DNA: TGTGCCATCACCCAACAGGGGCCGAAACCCACCGGGGAGCTGTTTTTT. The chain uses TRBV10-3 and TRBJ2-2; 7 bases are shared with TRBD1. V lost 7 bases, J lost 4 bases, and 12 bases stayed unmatched. This CDR3 region has 16 residues. Looked up from germline, CDR1 is ENHRY and CDR2 is SYGVKD.

V is TRBV21-1 and J is TRBJ1-1. TRBV21-1 is described as a pseudogene. The CDR3 totals 15 residues. Here the CDR3 reads CASSKDTPGNTEAFF. CDR3 DNA: TGTGCCAGCAGCAAAGACACCCCGGGGAACACTGAAGCTTTCTTT.

J is TRBJ1-1 and V is TRBV27; the D is unclear. Germline CDR1 MNHEY, CDR2 SMNVEV (reference sequence). Trimming removed 4 bases at V and 1 base at J, with 7 bases between. The CDR3 runs to 13 residues. The CDR3 DNA reads as TGTGCCAGCAGTTACTTAGGGAACACTGAAGCTTTCTTT. Amino acids: CASSYLGNTEAFF.